This T cell receptor (beta chain) derives from a study of brain T cells in children with intractable seizures. Sequencing was performed with immunoSEQ multiplex PCR; in TCRdb, only in-frame clones are kept and a portion is missing. The sample has 340,000 or so clones, 93% seen once. Specified time point: blood from clinic visit 5 months post-surgery; TSC patient then seizure free. The length of the CDR3 is 13 residues. The V gene lost 5 bases and the J gene lost 1 base, with 9 bases spanning the gap. The sequence derives from a boy younger than two with tuberous sclerosis and intractable seizures. The chain carries TRBV12-3 or TRBV12-4 and TRBJ2-7; tentative D call: TRBD1 (6 bases). The sequenced sample was peripheral blood, obtained less than 6 months after surgery. For the CDR3, the DNA is TGTGCCAGCAGTGGGGACAAATCCTACGAGCAGTACTTC. This translates into CASSGDKSYEQYF.